This is a list of T cell receptor beta chains from one sample in a study of cytomegalovirus exposure and HLA in healthy donors. Some clones are missing from TCRdb's copy, which holds only in-frame ones; the method was immunoSEQ multiplex PCR. The profile shows some 110,000 clones, around 80% of them singletons. Sample: PBMCs. Receptors were obtained from a man younger than 45 in good health and CMV-seropositive. The CDR3 runs from the conserved cysteine through the conserved F or W. The order of the fields is D gene, V gene, clone size, J gene, CDR3 DNA, CDR3 protein. The D gene is left open where the match is weak. Size is omitted from some rows. Given values are once, few, many or a class for expanded clones.

.	TRBV18	.	TRBJ2-4	TGTGCCAGCTCACCGTCCTCCAAAAACATTCAGTACTTC	CASSPSSKNIQYF
TRBD1	TRBV28	few	TRBJ1-1	TGTGCCAGCAGTTTTCAGGGGGAGACTGAAGCTTTCTTT	CASSFQGETEAFF
.	TRBV6-5	few	TRBJ1-2	TGTGCCAGCAGTTACCTTTTGTCTGAGAACTATGGCTACACCTTC	CASSYLLSENYGYTF
TRBD1	TRBV18	.	TRBJ1-6	TGTGCCAGCACACCACAGGGGGCTGGGAATTCACCCCTCCACTTT	CASTPQGAGNSPLHF
.	TRBV7-3	.	TRBJ2-1	TGTGCCAGCAGCTTCTCTAGTGATGAGCAGTTCTTC	CASSFSSDEQFF
TRBD1	TRBV10-3	.	TRBJ1-2	TGTGCCATCAGTGACTTTACAGGGGAGGATGGCTACACCTTC	CAISDFTGEDGYTF
.	TRBV5-4	.	TRBJ2-3	TGTGCCAGCAGCTTGATCGGAGTCACAGATACGCAGTATTTT	CASSLIGVTDTQYF
TRBD1	TRBV7-2	.	TRBJ2-7	TGTGCCAGCAGCCCGGGGGGGACAGGGGGTTACGAGCAGTACTTC	CASSPGGTGGYEQYF
.	TRBV5-1	.	TRBJ2-3	TGCGCCAGCAGCTTCTCAGGGGGGCCAGATACGCAGTATTTT	CASSFSGGPDTQYF
TRBD1	TRBV28	.	TRBJ1-2	TGTGCCAGCACCAGACAGGGTACTAGTAACTATGGCTACACCTTC	CASTRQGTSNYGYTF
.	TRBV27	.	TRBJ1-2	TGTGCCAGCAGTCTCAGCCTTATTCCAGAAAGACAGCTCTATGGCTACACCTTC	CASSLSLIPERQLYGYTF
TRBD1	TRBV19	.	TRBJ1-5	TGTGCCAGTAGTATAGGGCAGGGGGGCAATCAGCCCCAGCATTTT	CASSIGQGGNQPQHF
.	TRBV6-4	once	TRBJ2-2	TGTGCCAGCAGTGACCCCAGAACGACGACAGCCGAGGAGCTGTTTTTT	CASSDPRTTTAEELFF
TRBD1	TRBV5-4	few	TRBJ2-7	TGTGCCAGCACCCCCCCGGGACAGTTGGGCGAGCAGTACTTC	CASTPPGQLGEQYF
TRBD1	TRBV2	.	TRBJ2-7	TGTGCCAGCAGACAACATGGGACAGTTCGACTTGAGTACTTC	CASRQHGTVRLEYF
TRBD1	TRBV28	.	TRBJ1-2	TGTGCCAGCAGTTTACCAGGGGGCTTTAACTATGGCTACACCTTC	CASSLPGGFNYGYTF
TRBD2	TRBV10-3	.	TRBJ2-3	TGTGCCATCAGTGTTAGCGGGGGCGCACCGGATACGCAGTATTTT	CAISVSGGAPDTQYF
TRBD1	TRBV6-5	.	TRBJ2-5	TGTGCCAGCAGTTACTCGGCAGGGGGCCAAGAGACCCAGTACTTC	CASSYSAGGQETQYF
.	TRBV15	.	TRBJ2-6	TGTGCCACCAGCAGAGGGACAGTCTCTGGGGCCAACGTCCTGACTTTC	CATSRGTVSGANVLTF
TRBD1	TRBV5-1	.	TRBJ1-4	TGCGCCAGCAGCTTACAGGGGGCTAATGAAAAACTGTTTTTT	CASSLQGANEKLFF
.	TRBV5-4	.	TRBJ1-5	TGTGCCAGCAGCTTGGGTCCTAGTAGCAATCAGCCCCAGCATTTT	CASSLGPSSNQPQHF
.	TRBV5-5	.	TRBJ1-2	TGTGCCAGCAGCTTGGTCCCAGGGAACTATGGCTACACCTTC	CASSLVPGNYGYTF